This T cell receptor (beta chain) was found in a study of post-analysis software for immune sequencing data (dated by TCRdb to the mid-2010s). The study in broad terms: The recorded disease courses included relapsing-remitting, secondary progressive and progressive-relapsing multiple sclerosis, and some patients had no subtype annotation. The patient repertoires were compared against around 11 previously published healthy control repertoires obtained from donors aged roughly 6 to 25 years. A subset of samples was prepared in parallel using single-end sample barcoding, then pooled and co-amplified after Illumina adapter ligation. Study-wide conclusions, independent of this receptor: Four to six TRBV segments, including TRBV5-6, TRBV5-1 and TRBV20-1, were significantly more frequent in patients than controls. When samples were clustered directly using the F measure, samples prepared in the same batch co-clustered strongly, which prompted a batch-effect correction. The multiple sclerosis patient group was slightly younger than the control group. Multiple sclerosis patients had significantly lower normalized Chao1 diversity than controls, a result that suggests substantial peripheral T-cell clonal expansion.

The method was PCR. Reads for this sample came from an Illumina HiSeq 2500. To reduce PCR and sequencing biases, unique molecular identifiers were incorporated into the TCR beta cDNA libraries. Every 1 to 10 million input T cells yielded around 500,000 cDNA molecules, meaning each molecule approximated one T cell. The same protocol used for the earlier healthy control dataset was applied to prepare and sequence the patient libraries. Samples belonging to the same batch were prepared together, multiplexed and sequenced on a shared HiSeq lane. As for how the authors treated the data: Raw barcoded reads were processed with MIGEC, discarding single-read molecular identifier groups before consensus assembly and CDR3 extraction. VDJtools was used for post-analysis of the clonotype tables, with diversity normalized by down-sampling every dataset to the smallest sample size. In repertoire overlap clustering, CDR3 amino acid sequences, but not nucleotide sequences, were matched to correct batch-related cross-sample contamination. TCRdb reran the public reads through fastp at Q25 and MiXCR, keeping productive beta chains. Every distinct CDR3 protein forms one entry, paired with its most common genes and DNA. The V and J calls and clone size are TCRdb's, not the authors'. Present in this sample are roughly 800,000 distinct CDR3 sequences, just under 30% of which were seen just once. The ten largest clones capture about 0.5% of the sample.

With regard to this clonotype: What antigen it recognizes has not been identified. No per-base quality is available; no much larger clone lies one base away.

CDR3 length: 17 amino acids, cysteine to phenylalanine. The retained sequence is limited to the CDR3, 51 bases, with the frame set at the first base. V trim: 4 bases; J trim: 4 bases; unmatched bases: 10. Via the germline V gene, CDR1 is SGHRS and CDR2 YFSETQ. TCR beta repertoires were profiled from peripheral blood of roughly 13 young patients with multiple sclerosis to demonstrate the VDJtools post-analysis software. Multiple sclerosis patients were children and adolescents aged roughly 6 to 16 years. The receptor comes from a girl aged 10 to 17 with multiple sclerosis. The rearrangement joined TRBV5-1 to TRBJ2-1; TRBD2 lines up with 11 middle nucleotides. The material sequenced was blood. At the DNA level, the sequence is TGCGCCAGCAGCGCTACTAGCGGGAGCCCGGGTTACAATGAGCAGTTCTTC. This translates into CASSATSGSPGYNEQFF.